Presented here are 30 T cell receptor beta chains from one specimen sequenced in a study of technical replicates of blood from a handful of donors (dated by TCRdb to 2016 to 2017). Receptor libraries were prepared by the immunoSEQ multiplex PCR assay. The table comes from immuneACCESS by way of TCRdb, which keeps in-frame sequences with V and J called. Part of the clones is missing from these tables; in studies checked, under half for an unresolved V gene and the rest for unknown reasons. For this sample the table gives 95,000 or so clones, of which 85% to 95% were detected only once. Around 0.35% of the sample is in the top ten clones. Sequenced sample: T cells isolated from PBMCs. These receptors were taken from a human donor in good health.

The V gene is TRBV28, the J gene TRBJ1-2, with a tentative D call TRBD1 (6 bases). The V gene lost 3 bases and the J gene lost 8 bases, with 28 bases spanning the gap. Germline V gene sequence: CDR1 MDHEN, CDR2 SYDVKM. The CDR3 runs 18 residues. The CDR3 sequence: CASSLDLYLDRTQRGYTF. Here the CDR3 DNA reads TGTGCCAGCAGTTTGGACCTGTATCTCGACAGGACTCAACGCGGCTACACCTTC.

This clone was observed a single time. The CDR3, as DNA: TGCAGCGTCCGGCCGACTGTGAATCAGCCCCAGCATTTT. It yields the protein CSVRPTVNQPQHF. The chain is built from TRBV29-1 and TRBJ1-5; no firm D call. The CDR3 has 13 residues. V was cut by 6 bases and J by 4 bases, with 13 bases left in between. The germline CDR1 and CDR2 sequences are SQVTM and ANQGSEA.

This clone was seen only once. The CDR3 DNA sequence: TGTGCCAGCAGTGAGACTAACAATGAGCAGTTCTTC. Encoded protein: CASSETNNEQFF. The rearrangement uses TRBV27 and TRBJ2-1; D may be TRBD2 (5 bases). Deletions cut 5 bases from V and 5 bases from J, with 7 bases between. Germline V lookup: CDR1 MNHEY, CDR2 SMNVEV (reference sequence). The CDR3 totals 12 residues.

The chain recombines TRBV7-8 with TRBJ2-1, with 7 positions matching TRBD1. The germline gives CDR1 SGHVS, CDR2 FQNEAQ. The CDR3 spans 15 residues. The J segment lost 3 bases and the V segment lost 3 bases, leaving 5 bases of the junction unmatched. The CDR3 protein is CASSFPGQNYNEQFF. In DNA, the CDR3 is TGTGCCAGCAGCTTTCCGGGACAGAACTACAATGAGCAGTTCTTC.

This clone was counted only a few times. The chain employs TRBV7-2 and TRBJ1-1, with a weak D call TRBD1 (5 bases). The CDR3 consists of 12 residues. CDR1 is SGHTA and CDR2 is FQGNSA in the germline V gene. V lost 6 bases to trimming and J lost 6 bases, with 11 bases between them. CDR3 nucleotide sequence: TGTGCCAGCAGGCAGGGAAGCCCTGAAGCTTTCTTT. Its translation is CASRQGSPEAFF. The variable domain in full, completed from reference TRBV7-2 and TRBJ1-1, reads GAGVSQSPSNKVTEKGKDVELRCDPISGHTALYWYRQSLGQGLEFLIYFQGNSAPDKSGLPSDRFSAERTGGSVSTLTIQRTQQEDSAVYLCASRQGSPEAFFGQGTRLTVV.

The chain couples TRBV5-4 to TRBJ2-7; 10 nucleotides match TRBD1. Losses at the gene ends were 9 bases for V and 2 bases for J; bases not matched to a gene: 5. Germline V gene lookup returns CDR1 SGHNT and CDR2 YYREEE (reference sequence). CDR3 size: 13 residues. The CDR3 region has the DNA TGTGCCACGGGGGACAGGGGCCCCTACGAGCAGTACTTC. Translated, it gives CATGDRGPYEQYF.

In its sample, this clone was seen once. This rearrangement joins TRBV14 to TRBJ1-2; maybe TRBD1 (6 bases). The CDR3 extends over 15 amino acids. Trimming stripped 0 bases from V and 8 bases from J, with 16 bases between. Germline V lookup: CDR1 SGHDN, CDR2 FVKESK. The CDR3 loop is CASSQDHRAVRGYTF. CDR3 bases: TGTGCCAGCAGCCAAGATCACAGGGCAGTGCGAGGCTACACCTTC.

In this sample, this clone turned up once. CDR3 sequence reads: CASSRIAGGSTDTQYF. The CDR3 bases are TGTGCCAGCAGCAGAATAGCGGGAGGAAGCACAGATACGCAGTATTTT. The chain recombines TRBV5-4 with TRBJ2-3, with TRBD2 matching 10 bases. The CDR3 loop spans 16 amino acids. Per the germline V gene, CDR1 is SGHNT and CDR2 is YYREEE (reference sequence). V was pared by 4 bases and J by 0 bases, with 5 bases of the junction left unmatched.

V and J are TRBV9 and TRBJ2-2; D might be TRBD1 (6 bases). Trimming left V 4 bases short and J 4 bases short, with 14 bases between. This CDR3 spans 15 amino acids. Germline CDR1 reads SGDLS; CDR2 reads YYNGEE. The CDR3 DNA reads as TGTGCCAGCAGCTCGCAGGGGCCCCCCACCGGGGAGCTGTTTTTT. Translating it yields CASSSQGPPTGELFF.

This clone was counted a single time. The chain carries TRBV29-1 and TRBJ2-2, with D tentatively TRBD2 (5 bases). The CDR3 is made up of 14 amino acids. Germline-derived CDR1 and CDR2 are SQVTM and ANQGSEA. Trimming shortened V by 5 bases and J by 4 bases, and 14 bases separated the two germline ends. The CDR3 nucleotides are TGCAGCGTTCGGAGCGGCACCCGCACCGGGGAGCTGTTTTTT. Amino acid sequence: CSVRSGTRTGELFF.

This chain uses TRBV5-1 with TRBJ2-3; 9 bases line up with TRBD1. Germline values: CDR1 SGHRS, CDR2 YFSETQ. The J segment lost 0 bases and the V segment lost 5 bases, leaving 1 base of the junction unmatched. The CDR3 is 14 amino acids. The CDR3: CASRGTGSTDTQYF. CDR3 DNA: TGCGCCAGCAGGGGGACAGGGAGCACAGATACGCAGTATTTT.

A single count supports this clone. This chain links TRBV7-9 with TRBJ2-7; TRBD1 matches at 10 bases. This CDR3 spans 18 amino acids. The ends lost 3 bases at V and 0 bases at J; junction bases unmatched: 11. CDR1 and CDR2 from the germline V gene are SEHNR and FQNEAQ (reference sequence). CDR3 nucleotides: TGTGCCAGCAGCTTGGGACCGGGACAGGGGCCCAGCTCCTACGAGCAGTACTTC. Protein product: CASSLGPGQGPSSYEQYF.

The chain carries TRBV5-1 and TRBJ2-7; 9 nucleotides match TRBD1. The CDR3 spans 15 residues. Trimming at V came to 3 bases and at J to 3 bases, leaving 7 bases not matched to a gene. Per germline, CDR1 SGHRS and CDR2 YFSETQ. DNA of the CDR3: TGCGCCAGCAGCTCGACTCCGGGACAGGGCTACGAGCAGTACTTC. As protein: CASSSTPGQGYEQYF. The whole variable domain, filled in from reference TRBV5-1 and TRBJ2-7, reads KAGVTQTPRYLIKTRGQQVTLSCSPISGHRSVSWYQQTPGQGLQFLFEYFSETQRNKGNFPGRFSGRQFSNSRSEMNVSTLELGDSALYLCASSSTPGQGYEQYFGPGTRLTVT.

The chain recombines TRBV2 with TRBJ1-1; D is possibly TRBD1 (6 bases). The ends were cut back, 11 bases at V and 2 bases at J, with 24 bases in the middle. The CDR3 extends over 16 amino acids. In germline, CDR1 is SNHLY, CDR2 FYNNEI. The CDR3 region has the DNA TGTGCCCTCATTGGGGCCAGACAGGAGATAAACACTGAAGCTTTCTTT. Its translation: CALIGARQEINTEAFF.

The rearrangement links TRBV7-9 to TRBJ1-4; possible D gene TRBD1, 6 bases. The CDR3 contains 14 residues. From germline, CDR1 is SEHNR and CDR2 FQNEAQ (reference sequence). Trimming cost V 3 bases and J 5 bases, with 10 bases left between them. In DNA form, the CDR3 reads TGTGCCAGCAGCTTCGGACAGTTAAATGAAAAACTGTTTTTT. Translated: CASSFGQLNEKLFF. Combining the CDR3 with reference TRBV7-9 and TRBJ1-4 gives the whole variable domain DTGVSQNPRHKITKRGQNVTFRCDPISEHNRLYWYRQTLGQGPEFLTYFQNEAQLEKSRLLSDRFSAERPKGSFSTLEIQRTEQGDSAMYLCASSFGQLNEKLFFGSGTQLSVL.

This clone was observed a single time. V usage is TRBV7-3 and J usage is TRBJ2-2; no clear D. The CDR3 contains 15 residues. CDR1 and CDR2 from the germline V gene are SGHTA and FQGTGA. The V end was cut by 3 bases, the J end by 4 bases, with 12 bases between. The CDR3 spells CASSFYAELTGELFF. CDR3 nucleotide sequence: TGTGCCAGCAGCTTCTATGCGGAACTCACCGGGGAGCTGTTTTTT.

The rearrangement uses TRBV5-6 and TRBJ1-1, with no clear D. This CDR3 comprises 17 residues. The V gene's germline CDR1 is SGHDT and CDR2 YYEEEE. V was pared by 2 bases and J by 0 bases, with 17 bases between. CDR3 bases: TGTGCCAGCAGCTTAGGGATACTAGGCCCTTTGAACACTGAAGCTTTCTTT. It codes for CASSLGILGPLNTEAFF. Full variable domain (missing parts from reference TRBV5-6 and TRBJ1-1): DAGVTQSPTHLIKTRGQQVTLRCSPKSGHDTVSWYQQALGQGPQFIFQYYEEEERQRGNFPDRFSGHQFPNYSSELNVNALLLGDSALYLCASSLGILGPLNTEAFFGQGTRLTVV.

The rearrangement joins TRBV6-1 to TRBJ1-5; no clear D. The germline V gene has CDR1 MNHNS and CDR2 SASEGT. Deletions cut 6 bases from V and 0 bases from J, with 9 bases between. The CDR3 has 14 residues. The CDR3 DNA reads as TGTGCCAGCAGACCCAGGTATAGCAATCAGCCCCAGCATTTT. The encoded protein is CASRPRYSNQPQHF.

The chain carries TRBV5-1 and TRBJ1-1, with D maybe TRBD1 (6 bases). V was shortened by 3 bases and J by 3 bases, with 15 bases between the two germline ends. The V gene's germline CDR1 is SGHRS and CDR2 YFSETQ. This CDR3 is built from 15 residues. In DNA form, the CDR3 reads TGCGCCAGCAGCTGGAACGGACAGCCGGACACTGAAGCTTTCTTT. The encoded protein is CASSWNGQPDTEAFF.

The chain uses TRBV6-4 and TRBJ1-5; unclear D gene. Trimming stripped 3 bases from V and 1 base from J, with 4 bases between. The CDR3 contains 13 residues. Germline lookup yields CDR1 MRHNA and CDR2 SNTAGT. The CDR3 coding sequence is TGTGCCAGCAGTGAGCAGAGCAATCAGCCCCAGCATTTT. Translating it yields CASSEQSNQPQHF.

The rearrangement links TRBV2 to TRBJ1-2, with D possibly being TRBD1 (5 bases). CDR3 length: 12 amino acids. Between the trimmed V and J ends, which lost 10 bases and 8 bases, there was a span of 17 bases. Looked up from germline, CDR1 is SNHLY and CDR2 is FYNNEI. Written as DNA, the CDR3 is TGTGCCACTCACCCCGGGGGTTGGGGCTACACCTTC. It yields the protein CATHPGGWGYTF.

This clone was seen once. The chain employs TRBV5-1 and TRBJ1-5; perhaps TRBD1 as D (6 bases). Germline V CDR1 and CDR2: SGHRS, YFSETQ. CDR3 size: 15 residues. Trimming pared 2 bases from V and 6 bases from J, leaving 15 bases between. The CDR3 sequence: CASSFAPGEGQPQHF. As DNA, the CDR3 is TGCGCCAGCAGCTTCGCTCCAGGGGAGGGTCAGCCCCAGCATTTT.

V usage is TRBV25-1 and J usage is TRBJ1-1; D might be TRBD1 (6 bases). Looked up from germline, CDR1 is MGHDK and CDR2 is SYGVNS. The CDR3 consists of 15 residues. V gave up 3 bases and J gave up 1 base, with 12 bases separating them. CDR3: CASSDYEQGNTEAFF. In nucleotides, the CDR3 is TGTGCCAGCAGTGATTACGAACAGGGGAACACTGAAGCTTTCTTT.

The chain is built from TRBV6-1 and TRBJ2-7, with 8 bases identical to TRBD2. This CDR3 has 14 residues. The ends lost 7 bases at V and 3 bases at J; junction bases unmatched: 8. Germline CDR1 is MNHNS and CDR2 is SASEGT. In DNA, the CDR3 is TGTGCCAGCACCTCCCAGCGGGAGATCTACGAGCAGTACTTC. It yields the protein CASTSQREIYEQYF.

The J gene is TRBJ1-1, the V gene TRBV10-3; D possibly corresponds to TRBD1 (6 bases). The CDR3 has 15 residues. V was clipped by 6 bases and J by 0 bases, with 14 bases between them. CDR1 and CDR2 from the germline V gene are ENHRY and SYGVKD. CDR3 residues: CAIRTDSLMNTEAFF. CDR3 sequence (DNA): TGTGCCATCAGAACGGACAGTCTCATGAACACTGAAGCTTTCTTT.

The J gene is TRBJ2-7, the V gene TRBV5-1; 9 nucleotides line up with TRBD1. CDR1 and CDR2 from the germline V gene are SGHRS and YFSETQ. V shed 0 bases and J 5 bases; nucleotides not matched to a gene: 6. CDR3 length: 15 amino acids. In DNA form, the CDR3 reads TGCGCCAGCAGCTTGGAGGGACAGGGTATCCACGAGCAGTACTTC. This gives the protein CASSLEGQGIHEQYF.

This sequence joins TRBV9 and TRBJ1-1; D gene unclear. This CDR3 is built from 13 residues. Germline V gene sequence: CDR1 SGDLS, CDR2 YYNGEE. V lost 4 bases and J lost 3, with 10 bases in between. This chain's CDR3 is CASSLRDYTEAFF. As DNA, the CDR3 is TGTGCCAGCAGCCTACGGGATTACACTGAAGCTTTCTTT.

A few counts support this clone. The rearrangement joins TRBV11-3 to TRBJ2-2; D is possibly TRBD2 (6 bases). The V end lost 3 bases, the J end lost 3 bases, and 14 bases lay between the germline ends. Germline CDR1 and CDR2: SGHNT and YENEEA. The CDR3 is 16 residues long. CDR3 bases: TGTGCCAGCAGCTTGGGGCTCTGGGGGGACACCGGGGAGCTGTTTTTT. It translates to CASSLGLWGDTGELFF.

The chain carries TRBV2 and TRBJ2-7; the match to TRBD1 covers 7 bases. The CDR3 is 14 amino acids. Trimming at V came to 6 bases and at J to 3 bases, leaving 8 bases not matched to a gene. From germline, CDR1 is SNHLY and CDR2 FYNNEI. The CDR3 sequence is CASRTGTDFYEQYF. CDR3 bases: TGTGCCAGCAGGACCGGGACAGATTTCTACGAGCAGTACTTC.

The chain has TRBV7-2 and TRBJ2-5; perhaps TRBD1 as D (6 bases). Germline assignment: CDR1 SGHTA and CDR2 FQGNSA. The length of the CDR3 is 14 residues. V was trimmed by 5 bases and J by 1 base, leaving 11 bases between them. The CDR3 nucleotides are TGTGCCAGCAGCCCACAGGGAGTCCAAGAGACCCAGTACTTC. Residues: CASSPQGVQETQYF.